These 2 T cell receptor beta chains share one sample of origin, sequenced in a study of monozygotic twins with cystic fibrosis. Clones were read by immunoSEQ multiplex PCR, and TCRdb kept only the in-frame ones, dropping some. The sample holds approximately 9,700 clones, about 91% seen once. The sample taken for sequencing was blood. These receptors were taken from a boy aged 2 to 9 with cystic fibrosis.

The chain has TRBV4-3 and TRBJ1-2; 8 bases line up with TRBD1. CDR3 size: 16 residues. V shed 0 bases, J shed 3 bases, and the junction held 6 bases outside the gene matches. Germline assignment: CDR1 LGHNA and CDR2 YSLEER. In DNA form, the CDR3 reads TGCGCCAGCAGCCAAGACTTCGGACAGGGCCACTATGGCTACACCTTC. Its translation is CASSQDFGQGHYGYTF.

This clone showed up just once. The V call is TRBV7-3, the J call TRBJ1-2, with 7 bases matching TRBD1. This CDR3 is 15 amino acids long. J was trimmed by 4 bases and V by 5 bases; bases with no gene match: 10. Germline V gives CDR1 SGHTA, CDR2 FQGTGA. In DNA, the CDR3 is TGTGCCAGCAGCACCGGGACAGAGTCCTTCTATGGCTACACCTTC. Translated, it gives CASSTGTESFYGYTF. Full variable domain (missing parts from reference TRBV7-3 and TRBJ1-2): GAGVSQTPSNKVTEKGKYVELRCDPISGHTALYWYRQSLGQGPEFLIYFQGTGAADDSGLPNDRFFAVRPEGSVSTLKIQRTERGDSAVYLCASSTGTESFYGYTFGSGTRLTVV.